The entry that follows covers one T cell receptor (beta chain) sequence. Germline loops: CDR1 SEHNR, CDR2 FQNEAQ (reference sequence). This CDR3 is built from 18 residues. Trimming cost V 5 bases and J 0 bases, with 20 bases left between them. Assay used: immunoSEQ multiplex PCR; TCRdb lists only in-frame clones, some missing. The table lists about 69,000 clones, 88% of them singletons. These data originate in a study of technical replicates of blood from a handful of donors. J is TRBJ2-1 and V is TRBV7-9; maybe TRBD2 (6 bases). Sample: PBMCs. The sequence was collected from a human donor in good health. Some clones in this sample may be carry-over from other donors' samples. The CDR3 is CASSPPLRLVGSYNEQFF. The CDR3 region has the DNA TGTGCCAGCAGCCCTCCTTTAAGACTAGTAGGCTCCTACAATGAGCAGTTCTTC.